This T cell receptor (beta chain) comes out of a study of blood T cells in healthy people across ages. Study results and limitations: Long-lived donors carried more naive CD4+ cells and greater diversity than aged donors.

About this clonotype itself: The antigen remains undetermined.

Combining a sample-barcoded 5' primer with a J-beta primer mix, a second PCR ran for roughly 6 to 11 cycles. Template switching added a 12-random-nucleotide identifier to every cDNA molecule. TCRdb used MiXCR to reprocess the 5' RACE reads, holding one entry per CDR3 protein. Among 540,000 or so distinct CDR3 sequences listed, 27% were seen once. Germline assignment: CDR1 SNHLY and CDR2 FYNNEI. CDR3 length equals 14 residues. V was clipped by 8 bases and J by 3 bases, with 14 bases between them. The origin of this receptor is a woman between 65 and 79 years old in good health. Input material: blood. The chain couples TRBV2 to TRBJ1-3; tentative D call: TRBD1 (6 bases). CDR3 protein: CASWARGGGNTIYF. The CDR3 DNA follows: TGTGCCAGCTGGGCCAGGGGAGGTGGAAACACCATATATTTT. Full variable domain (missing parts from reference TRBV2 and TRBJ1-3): EPEVTQTPSHQVTQMGQEVILRCVPISNHLYFYWYRQILGQKVEFLVSFYNNEISEKSEIFDDQFSVERPDGSNFTLKIRSTKLEDSAMYFCASWARGGGNTIYFGEGSWLTVV.